This T cell receptor beta chain was recorded in a study of siplizumab effects on memory and regulatory T cells. On this clone: No antigen is known for it.

Points from the study as a whole: Significantly reduced by siplizumab was the cumulative frequency of alloreactive sequences, namely those traceable to unstimulated CD4+ memory cells. Proliferating Tregs taken from siplizumab cultures were not shown to have a confirmed suppressive function. Treg-derived clones made up an average of approximately 64% of mappable alloreactive CD4+ clones with siplizumab and under 35% in controls. Only a minority of proliferating CD4+ or CD8+ clones had an assignable naive or memory phenotype, with roughly 75-95% lacking one.

This CDR3 has 16 residues. V was clipped by 0 bases and J by 7 bases, with 18 bases between them. CDR1 is LNHNV, CDR2 YYDKDF, per germline (reference sequence). Sequencing used immunoSEQ multiplex PCR; TCRdb keeps in-frame clones, though not all of them. The table shows approximately 94,000 clones, with 96% occurring only once. The sequencing sample was made of naive CD4+ T cells sorted from blood. The receptor was derived from a human donor in good health. V and J are TRBV15 and TRBJ2-5; D unresolved. This CDR3 reads CATSRDRPSDGRTQYF. The CDR3 DNA reads TGTGCCACCAGCAGAGATCGCCCATCGGACGGGCGGACCCAGTACTTC. Supplemented by reference TRBV15 and TRBJ2-5, the full variable domain reads DAMVIQNPRYQVTQFGKPVTLSCSQTLNHNVMYWYQQKSSQAPKLLFHYYDKDFNNEADTPDNFQSRRPNTSFCFLDIRSPGLGDTAMYLCATSRDRPSDGRTQYFGPGTRLLVL.